The 8 T cell receptor beta chains listed next were all sequenced from one sample in a study of regulatory T cells in long-lasting Graves disease. Construction of the TCR beta libraries employed iRepertoire HTBI primers in conjunction with Arm-PCR of CDR3 regions. TCRdb reprocessed the multiplex PCR reads via MiXCR and lists one record per CDR3 protein. Here the sample spans about 400,000 distinct CDR3 sequences, 15% to 19% being singletons. Time point of the sample: newly diagnosed GD, antithyroid drugs for less than 3 months. Making the TCR library involved RNA that had been extracted from PBMCs. The sequencing used peripheral blood mononuclear cells (PBMCs), collected at new diagnosis, from a patient treated with antithyroid drugs. These TCRs come from a female donor with Graves disease.

Ten or more counts support this clonotype. The genes are TRBV28 and TRBJ1-2, with D tentatively TRBD1 (5 bases). V was pared by 3 bases and J by 3 bases, with 8 bases between. The CDR3 sequence is 13 residues long. Germline CDR1 is MDHEN and CDR2 is SYDVKM. CDR3 nucleotide sequence: TGTGCCAGCAGTTTTTTGACAGACTATGGCTACACCTTC. It encodes CASSFLTDYGYTF.

This clonotype was counted ten times or more. The rearrangement links TRBV28 to TRBJ2-3; no reliable D call. The V end lost 4 bases, the J end lost 6 bases, and 14 bases lay between the germline ends. The germline V gene has CDR1 MDHEN and CDR2 SYDVKM. The CDR3 runs 14 residues. CDR3 loop: CASSSQPMGDTQYF. Written as DNA, the CDR3 is TGTGCCAGCAGTTCCCAGCCCATGGGGGATACGCAGTATTTT.

The CDR3 sequence is CASSFSGGVGQETQYF. CDR3 sequence (DNA): TGTGCCAGCAGCTTTAGCGGGGGGGTGGGGCAAGAGACCCAGTACTTC. The chain couples TRBV7-3 to TRBJ2-5; 11 nucleotides line up with TRBD2. Unmatched junction bases numbered 5, after V lost 3 bases and J lost 2 bases. This CDR3 spans 16 amino acids. Germline V gene lookup returns CDR1 SGHTA and CDR2 FQGTGA.

This clonotype was seen a handful of times. A much larger clone lies a single base off, so this may be a read error. The chain links TRBV12-3 or TRBV12-4 to TRBJ2-1, with D possibly being TRBD2 (6 bases). The CDR3 is made up of 15 amino acids. The CDR3 loop is CASSIPGLAYNEQSF. The DNA of the CDR3 is TGTGCCAGCAGCATACCGGGACTTGCCTACAATGAGCAGTCCTTC.

This clonotype occurred many times. The chain uses TRBV7-8 and TRBJ2-7, with 9 nucleotides matching TRBD2. The germline gives CDR1 SGHVS, CDR2 FQNEAQ. The CDR3 is 15 amino acids. The junction had 5 bases not matched to a gene; V was cut back by 4 bases and J by 1 base. DNA for the CDR3: TGTGCCAGCAGCTGGACTAGCGACACTTCCTACGAGCAGTACTTC. It codes for CASSWTSDTSYEQYF. The full variable domain, with the rest looked up from reference TRBV7-8 and TRBJ2-7, is GAGVSQSPRYKVAKRGQDVALRCDPISGHVSLFWYQQALGQGPEFLTYFQNEAQLDKSGLPSDRFFAERPEGSVSTLKIQRTQQEDSAVYLCASSWTSDTSYEQYFGPGTRLTVT.

Worth noting for this clonotype: This may come from a read error, since a much larger clone is one base off. This rearrangement joins TRBV2 to TRBJ1-1; D is uncertain. The CDR3 has 13 residues. From germline, CDR1 is SNHLY and CDR2 FYNNEI. The V gene lost 7 bases and the J gene lost 2 bases, with 11 bases spanning the gap. The CDR3 DNA follows: TGTGCCAGCACTAGGGCGCCAAACACTGAAGCTTTCTTT. Its translation: CASTRAPNTEAFF.

This clonotype was found many times. The chain links TRBV10-3 to TRBJ2-7; 9 nucleotides align to TRBD1. CDR3 length equals 16 residues. Per the germline V gene, CDR1 is ENHRY and CDR2 is SYGVKD. V gave up 0 bases and J gave up 6 bases; unmatched junction bases: 9. The CDR3, as DNA: TGTGCCATCAGTGAGTCGCGTCCGGGACAGGGTTTCGAGCAGTACTTC. It is translated as CAISESRPGQGFEQYF.

This clonotype was counted only a few times. This chain uses TRBV7-2 with TRBJ2-1; no definite D call. The length of the CDR3 is 12 residues. V shed 6 bases and J shed 8 bases, with 11 bases lying between them. Germline V gives CDR1 SGHTA, CDR2 FQGNSA. This chain's CDR3 is CASSLFKDEQFF. Here the CDR3 DNA reads TGTGCCAGCAGTCTATTCAAAGATGAGCAGTTCTTC.